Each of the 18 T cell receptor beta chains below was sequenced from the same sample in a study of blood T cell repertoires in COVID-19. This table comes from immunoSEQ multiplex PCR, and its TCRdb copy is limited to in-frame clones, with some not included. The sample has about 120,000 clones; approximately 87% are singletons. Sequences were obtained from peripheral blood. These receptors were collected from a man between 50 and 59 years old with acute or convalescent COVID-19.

CDR3 sequence reads: CASSLATGYGYTF. CDR3 nucleotide sequence: TGTGCCAGCAGCTTAGCGACAGGGTATGGCTACACCTTC. The chain uses TRBV7-9 and TRBJ1-2; 7 bases agree with TRBD1. V shed 0 bases, J shed 5 bases, and the junction held 0 bases outside the gene matches. Germline CDR1 is SEHNR and CDR2 is FQNEAQ (reference sequence). The CDR3 sequence is 13 residues long.

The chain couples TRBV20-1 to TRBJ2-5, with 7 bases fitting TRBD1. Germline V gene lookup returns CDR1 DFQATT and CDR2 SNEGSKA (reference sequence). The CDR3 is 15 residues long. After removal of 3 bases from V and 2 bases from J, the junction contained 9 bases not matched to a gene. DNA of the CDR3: TGCAGTGCTAGTCCCGGGGACAGCCAACAAGAGACCCAGTACTTC. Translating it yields CSASPGDSQQETQYF.

The CDR3 is CASSFGGNEQFF. The CDR3 DNA reads as TGTGCCAGCAGTTTTGGAGGCAATGAGCAGTTCTTC. The rearrangement joins TRBV12-3 or TRBV12-4 to TRBJ2-1, with D perhaps matching TRBD2 (5 bases). CDR3 size: 12 residues. V lost 3 bases to trimming and J lost 6 bases, with 6 bases between them.

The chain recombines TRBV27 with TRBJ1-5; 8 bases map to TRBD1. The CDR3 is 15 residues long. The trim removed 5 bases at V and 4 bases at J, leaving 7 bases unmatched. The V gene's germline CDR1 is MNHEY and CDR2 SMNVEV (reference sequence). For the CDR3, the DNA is TGTGCCAGCAGTCCTCACCGACAGGGGAATCAGCCCCAGCATTTT. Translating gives CASSPHRQGNQPQHF.

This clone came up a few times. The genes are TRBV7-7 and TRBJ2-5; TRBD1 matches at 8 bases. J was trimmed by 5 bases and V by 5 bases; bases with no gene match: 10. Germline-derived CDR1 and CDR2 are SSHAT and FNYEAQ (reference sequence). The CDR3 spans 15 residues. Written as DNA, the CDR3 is TGTGCCAGCAGCCCAAGGACAGGGTTGGGGGAGACCCAGTACTTC. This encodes CASSPRTGLGETQYF.

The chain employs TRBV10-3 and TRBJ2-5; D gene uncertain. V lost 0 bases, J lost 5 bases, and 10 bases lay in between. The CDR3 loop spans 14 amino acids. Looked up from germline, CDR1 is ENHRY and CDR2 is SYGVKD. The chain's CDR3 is CAISESSDGETQYF. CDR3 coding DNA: TGTGCCATCAGTGAGTCGTCCGACGGGGAGACCCAGTACTTC.

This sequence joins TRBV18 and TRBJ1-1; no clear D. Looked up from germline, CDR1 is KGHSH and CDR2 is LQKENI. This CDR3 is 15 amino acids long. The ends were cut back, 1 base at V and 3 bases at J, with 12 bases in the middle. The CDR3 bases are TGTGCCAGCTCACCACTCGTACTTGAGGACACTGAAGCTTTCTTT. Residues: CASSPLVLEDTEAFF.

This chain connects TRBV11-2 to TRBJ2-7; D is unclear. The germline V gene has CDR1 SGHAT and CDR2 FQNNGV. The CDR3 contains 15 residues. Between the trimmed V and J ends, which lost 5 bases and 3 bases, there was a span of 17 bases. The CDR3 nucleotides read TGTGCCAGCAGCAAAGGAAATACAGAAAACTACGAGCAGTACTTC. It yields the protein CASSKGNTENYEQYF.

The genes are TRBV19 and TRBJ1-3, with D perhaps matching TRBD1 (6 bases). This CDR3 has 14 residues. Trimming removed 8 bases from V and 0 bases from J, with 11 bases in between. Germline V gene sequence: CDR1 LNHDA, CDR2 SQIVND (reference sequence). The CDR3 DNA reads TGTGCCAGTGGGGGGGCCTTCTCTGGAAACACCATATATTTT. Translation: CASGGAFSGNTIYF.

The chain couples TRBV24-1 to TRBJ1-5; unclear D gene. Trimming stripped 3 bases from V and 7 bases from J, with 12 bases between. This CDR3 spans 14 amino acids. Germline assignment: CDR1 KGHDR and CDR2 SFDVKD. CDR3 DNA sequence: TGTGCCACCAGTGATCCCACGGGAAGGCAGCCCCAGCATTTT. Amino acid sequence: CATSDPTGRQPQHF.

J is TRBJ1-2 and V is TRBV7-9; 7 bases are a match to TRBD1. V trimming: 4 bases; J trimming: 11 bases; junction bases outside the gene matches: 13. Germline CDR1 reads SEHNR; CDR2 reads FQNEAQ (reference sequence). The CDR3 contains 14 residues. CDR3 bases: TGTGCCAGCAGCTACCCTGGGACAGTTGGGACTTACACCTTC. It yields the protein CASSYPGTVGTYTF.

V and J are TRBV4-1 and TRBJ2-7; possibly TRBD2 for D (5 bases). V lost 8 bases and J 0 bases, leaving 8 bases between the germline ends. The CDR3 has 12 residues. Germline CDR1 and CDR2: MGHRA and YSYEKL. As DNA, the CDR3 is TGCGCCAGCGAGGGAAGCTCCTACGAGCAGTACTTC. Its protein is CASEGSSYEQYF.

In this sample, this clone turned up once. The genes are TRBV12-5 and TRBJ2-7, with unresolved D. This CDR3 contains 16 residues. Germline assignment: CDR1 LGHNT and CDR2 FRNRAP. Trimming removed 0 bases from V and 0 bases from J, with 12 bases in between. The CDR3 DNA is TGTGCTAGTGGTTTGGTACTCGGAGTTCCCTCCTACGAGCAGTACTTC. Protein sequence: CASGLVLGVPSYEQYF.

The CDR3 DNA sequence: TGTGCCAGTACACTCCGGGGAGCGGCTTACAATGAGCAGTTCTTC. Translated: CASTLRGAAYNEQFF. The chain carries TRBV19 and TRBJ2-1; D possibly corresponds to TRBD2 (5 bases). Germline CDR1 reads LNHDA; CDR2 reads SQIVND (reference sequence). This CDR3 has 15 residues. V lost 7 bases to trimming and J lost 4 bases, with 17 bases between them.

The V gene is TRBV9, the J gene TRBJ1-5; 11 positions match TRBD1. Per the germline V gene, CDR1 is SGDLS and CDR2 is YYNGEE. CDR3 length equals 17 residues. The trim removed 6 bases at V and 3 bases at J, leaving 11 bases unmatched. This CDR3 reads CASTNPPGQGVNQPQHF. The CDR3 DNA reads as TGTGCCAGCACCAATCCTCCGGGACAGGGGGTCAATCAGCCCCAGCATTTT.

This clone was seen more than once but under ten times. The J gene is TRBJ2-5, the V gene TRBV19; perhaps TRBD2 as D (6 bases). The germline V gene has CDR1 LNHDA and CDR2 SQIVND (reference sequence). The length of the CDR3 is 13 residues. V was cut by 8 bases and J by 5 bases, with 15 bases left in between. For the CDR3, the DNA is TGTGCCAGTTCTCTAGGCGGGATTGAGACCCAGTACTTC. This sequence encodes CASSLGGIETQYF.

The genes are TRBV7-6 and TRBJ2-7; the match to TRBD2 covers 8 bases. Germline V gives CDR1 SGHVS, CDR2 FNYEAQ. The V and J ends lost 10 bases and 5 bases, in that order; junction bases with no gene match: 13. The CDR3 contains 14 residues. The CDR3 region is CATAEAGVSDEQYF. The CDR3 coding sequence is TGTGCCACCGCCGAAGCGGGAGTAAGCGACGAGCAGTACTTC.

The CDR3 loop reads CASNPGTGGDYEQYF. CDR3 nucleotide sequence: TGTGCCAGTAATCCAGGGACAGGGGGCGACTACGAGCAGTACTTC. This chain joins TRBV19 and TRBJ2-7; the match to TRBD1 covers 12 bases. The CDR3 spans 15 residues. Germline V gives CDR1 LNHDA, CDR2 SQIVND (reference sequence). V shed 7 bases, J shed 3 bases, and the junction held 7 bases outside the gene matches.